The source of this T cell receptor beta chain is a study of shared clonotypes between healthy human individuals. Sequencing was performed with immunoSEQ multiplex PCR; in TCRdb, only in-frame clones are kept and a portion is missing. The sample yields about 2.3 million clones, over 90% seen once. Trimming removed 1 base from V and 7 bases from J; junction bases left unmatched: 2. The CDR3 loop spans 13 amino acids. Per the germline V gene, CDR1 is MDHEN and CDR2 is SYDVKM. Concerning this clone itself: The same CDR3 is also encoded by other DNA sequences in this sample.

V is TRBV28 and J is TRBJ1-2, with 8 bases that match TRBD1. The source of this sequence is a man between 18 and 29 years old in good health. Some clones in this sample may be carry-over from other donors' samples. Sequencing used naive CD4+ T cells from PBMCs. The subset here: CD45RA+ positively selected. CDR3 sequence reads: CASSLSGGVGYTF. CDR3 nucleotides: TGTGCCAGCAGTTTATCAGGGGGCGTTGGCTACACCTTC.